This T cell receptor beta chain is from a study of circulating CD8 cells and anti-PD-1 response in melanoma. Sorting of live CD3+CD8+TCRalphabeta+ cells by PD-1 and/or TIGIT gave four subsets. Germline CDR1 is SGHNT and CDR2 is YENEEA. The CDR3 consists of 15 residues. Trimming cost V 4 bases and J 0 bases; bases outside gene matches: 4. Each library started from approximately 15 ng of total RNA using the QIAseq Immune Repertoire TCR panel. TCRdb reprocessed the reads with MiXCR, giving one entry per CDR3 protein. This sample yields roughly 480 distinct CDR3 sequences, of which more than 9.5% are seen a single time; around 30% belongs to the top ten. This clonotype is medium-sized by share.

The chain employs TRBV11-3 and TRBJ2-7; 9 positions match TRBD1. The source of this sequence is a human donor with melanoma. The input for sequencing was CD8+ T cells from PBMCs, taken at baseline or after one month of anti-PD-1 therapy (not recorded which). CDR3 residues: CASSYRTGDSYEQYF. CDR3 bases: TGTGCCAGCAGCTATCGGACAGGGGACTCCTACGAGCAGTACTTC. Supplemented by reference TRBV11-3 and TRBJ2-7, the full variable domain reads EAGVVQSPRYKIIEKKQPVAFWCNPISGHNTLYWYLQNLGQGPELLIRYENEEAVDDSQLPKDRFSAERLKGVDSTLKIQPAELGDSAVYLCASSYRTGDSYEQYFGPGTRLTVT.